The 32 T cell receptor beta chains below were found in one sample sequenced in a study of blood T cells in healthy people across ages. For the second PCR, which ran for about 6 to 11 cycles, a sample-barcoded 5' primer and a J-beta primer mix were used. TCRdb reprocessed the 5' RACE reads via MiXCR and lists one record per CDR3 protein. The repertoire has fewer than 2 million distinct CDR3 sequences, about 39% of them found once; the top ten carry under 30%. The sequenced sample consisted of blood. Source of these receptors: a human donor in good health.

This chain uses TRBV5-1 with TRBJ2-4; D is ambiguous. The DNA end is more similar to TRBJ2-5, so the J call may be wrong. CDR1 is SGHRS, CDR2 YFSETQ, per germline. The CDR3 loop spans 13 amino acids. The CDR3: CASSYTSQETQYF. The CDR3 DNA is TGCGCCAGCAGCTATACTTCACAGGAGACCCAGTACTTC.

This rearrangement joins TRBV5-6 to TRBJ2-1; a weak D match, TRBD2 (5 bases). V lost 7 bases and J lost 4, with 21 bases in between. The CDR3 extends over 16 amino acids. CDR1 SGHDT and CDR2 YYEEEE come from the germline V gene. The CDR3 reads CASEERGKGKYNEQFF. DNA of the CDR3: TGTGCCAGCGAGGAAAGAGGGAAAGGGAAATACAATGAGCAGTTCTTC.

This chain joins TRBV29-1 and TRBJ1-2, with TRBD1 matching 8 bases. Trimming took 0 bases from V and 2 from J; bases not matched to a gene: 5. Germline CDR1 and CDR2: SQVTM and ANQGSEA. The CDR3 has 15 amino acids. The CDR3 reads CSVEDFRTGNYGYTF. CDR3 nucleotide sequence: TGCAGCGTTGAAGATTTCCGGACAGGGAACTATGGCTACACCTTC.

Here the CDR3 DNA reads TGTGCCAGCAGCTTAGATGCAGGCTATAGCACAGATACGCAGTATTTT. It is translated as CASSLDAGYSTDTQYF. The J gene is TRBJ2-3, the V gene TRBV7-8; D is ambiguous. V was shortened by 1 base and J by 0 bases, with 11 bases between the two germline ends. The V gene's germline CDR1 is SGHVS and CDR2 FQNEAQ. The length of the CDR3 is 16 residues. The full variable domain, completed using reference TRBV7-8 and TRBJ2-3, is GAGVSQSPRYKVAKRGQDVALRCDPISGHVSLFWYQQALGQGPEFLTYFQNEAQLDKSGLPSDRFFAERPEGSVSTLKIQRTQQEDSAVYLCASSLDAGYSTDTQYFGPGTRLTVL.

The gene calls are TRBV7-9 and TRBJ2-3; D remains unclear. This CDR3 has 14 residues. Per the germline V gene, CDR1 is SEHNR and CDR2 is FQNEAQ (reference sequence). Trimming took 3 bases from V and 3 from J, leaving 10 bases between them. The CDR3 DNA reads TGTGCCAGCAGCTTGGAAAGGGCTACAGATACGCAGTATTTT. It is translated as CASSLERATDTQYF.

Regarding this clonotype: The junction does not match germline at one end; this may be a read error. The chain couples TRBV10-3 to TRBJ2-3, with 13 bases identical to TRBD2. The CDR3 covers 16 residues. The germline CDR1 and CDR2 sequences are ENHRY and SYGVKD. DNA for the CDR3: TGTGTCATCAGTGGACTAGCGGGGGCGAGCACAGATACGCAGTATTTT. It codes for CVISGLAGASTDTQYF.

This rearrangement joins TRBV10-3 to TRBJ2-7; D remains ambiguous. Germline V gene sequence: CDR1 ENHRY, CDR2 SYGVKD. V was clipped by 2 bases and J by 3 bases, with 8 bases between them. The CDR3 consists of 13 residues. This CDR3 reads CAISERQYYEQYF. The DNA for the CDR3 is TGTGCCATCAGTGAGAGGCAGTACTACGAGCAGTACTTC.

This clonotype occurred a few times. The gene calls are TRBV18 and TRBJ2-1; perhaps TRBD1 as D (5 bases). Trimming removed 0 bases at V and 7 bases at J, with 13 bases between. The germline V gene encodes CDR1 KGHSH and CDR2 LQKENI. The CDR3 contains 15 residues. CDR3 residues: CASSPPVPPGNEQFF. The CDR3 coding sequence is TGTGCCAGCTCACCACCGGTCCCCCCAGGGAATGAGCAGTTCTTC.

The chain employs TRBV29-1 and TRBJ1-4; 9 nucleotides match TRBD1. With 6 bases clipped from V and 6 bases from J, the junction kept 11 bases outside the gene matches. Germline loops: CDR1 SQVTM, CDR2 ANQGSEA. This CDR3 has 15 amino acids. DNA of the CDR3: TGCAGCGTCGAACCTTCACAGGGGGCGGATGAAAAACTGTTTTTT. Encoded protein: CSVEPSQGADEKLFF.

The gene calls are TRBV20-1 and TRBJ2-1; tentatively, D is TRBD2 (7 bases). The CDR3 is 12 residues long. With 6 bases removed from V and 11 bases from J, the gap between germline ends came to 17 bases. CDR1 is DFQATT and CDR2 is SNEGSKA in the germline V gene (reference sequence). The CDR3 here is CSAGGAGSKQFF. The CDR3 bases are TGCAGTGCAGGGGGGGCAGGGTCTAAGCAGTTCTTC.

This clonotype was counted only a few times. The gene calls are TRBV3-1 and TRBJ2-7; 7 bases line up with TRBD2. The CDR3 is 14 amino acids. The germline gives CDR1 LGHDT, CDR2 YNNKEL (reference sequence). V lost 3 bases, J lost 4 bases, and 6 bases stayed unmatched. The CDR3 here is CASSQWQGGYEQYF. In DNA, the CDR3 is TGTGCCAGCAGCCAGTGGCAGGGAGGGTACGAGCAGTACTTC.

This clonotype has only a few counts. The chain uses TRBV2 and TRBJ2-7; D might be TRBD1 (6 bases). Germline CDR1 SNHLY, CDR2 FYNNEI. The CDR3 length is 13 residues. V was trimmed by 7 bases and J by 3 bases, leaving 13 bases between them. The CDR3 sequence: CASIGDIGYEQYF. The CDR3 DNA sequence: TGTGCCAGCATCGGGGACATTGGCTACGAGCAGTACTTC.

V is TRBV24-1 and J is TRBJ2-6; D ambiguous. This CDR3 contains 15 residues. In germline, CDR1 is KGHDR, CDR2 SFDVKD. The V end lost 5 bases, the J end lost 1 base, and 8 bases lay between the germline ends. CDR3: CATSATLSGANVLTF. As DNA, the CDR3 is TGTGCCACCAGTGCTACTTTGTCTGGGGCCAACGTCCTGACTTTC.

The chain carries TRBV7-2 and TRBJ2-3; 13 positions match TRBD2. From germline, CDR1 is SGHTA and CDR2 FQGNSA. The CDR3 totals 16 residues. V shed 5 bases, J shed 5 bases, and the junction held 7 bases outside the gene matches. The CDR3 spells CASSMTSGGNRDTQYF. For the CDR3, the DNA is TGTGCCAGCAGCATGACTAGCGGGGGGAATAGAGATACGCAGTATTTT.

In its sample, this clonotype was seen a few times. This rearrangement joins TRBV10-3 to TRBJ2-5, with D perhaps matching TRBD2 (6 bases). CDR1 ENHRY and CDR2 SYGVKD come from the germline V gene. CDR3 length: 13 amino acids. Trimming removed 5 bases from V and 2 bases from J, with 9 bases in between. This CDR3 reads CAISSGTQETQYF. CDR3 in DNA: TGTGCCATCAGTTCCGGGACTCAAGAGACCCAGTACTTC.

The chain uses TRBV29-1 and TRBJ2-6; weak D call: TRBD2 (5 bases). The CDR3 has 17 residues. Trimming removed 4 bases from V and 0 bases from J, with 16 bases in between. Germline V gene lookup returns CDR1 SQVTM and CDR2 ANQGSEA. The CDR3 nucleotides read TGCAGCGTTGTAGGGCCTAGCCGAAGCTCTGGGGCCAACGTCCTGACTTTC. This codes for CSVVGPSRSSGANVLTF.

V gene TRBV20-1 combines with J gene TRBJ2-5, with 8 bases that match TRBD2. There are 14 residues in the CDR3. V was pared by 0 bases and J by 4 bases, with 4 bases of the junction left unmatched. Germline V gene sequence: CDR1 DFQATT, CDR2 SNEGSKA (reference sequence). CDR3 loop: CSARETGGPETQYF. The CDR3 region has the DNA TGCAGTGCTAGAGAAACGGGGGGGCCAGAGACCCAGTACTTC.

The sample holds many counts of this clonotype. V is TRBV2 and J is TRBJ2-3; weak D call: TRBD1 (5 bases). V lost 8 bases and J lost 2, with 11 bases in between. This CDR3 has 13 amino acids. Looked up from germline, CDR1 is SNHLY and CDR2 is FYNNEI. In DNA, the CDR3 is TGTGCCAGCTCGACAGAGACCACAGATACGCAGTATTTT. It translates to CASSTETTDTQYF.

This clonotype has just a few counts. This chain links TRBV12-3 or TRBV12-4 with TRBJ2-5; tentatively, D is TRBD1 or TRBD2 (5 bases each). CDR3 length equals 16 residues. Trimming cost V 5 bases and J 5 bases, with 21 bases left between them. CDR3 amino acids: CASSRLPRGMGETQYF. CDR3 coding DNA: TGTGCCAGCAGTAGACTACCACGGGGCATGGGGGAGACCCAGTACTTC.

The J gene is TRBJ1-6, the V gene TRBV2; no definite D call. V lost 5 bases and J lost 7, with 12 bases in between. Germline assignment: CDR1 SNHLY and CDR2 FYNNEI. CDR3 length: 14 amino acids. CDR3 residues: CASSIQMRNSPLHF. The CDR3 DNA sequence: TGTGCCAGCAGTATACAGATGAGGAATTCACCCCTCCACTTT.

This clonotype occurred once. J is TRBJ2-3 and V is TRBV20-1; 10 bases line up with TRBD2. V lost 1 base to trimming and J lost 2 bases; unmatched junction nucleotides: 3. There are 15 residues in the CDR3. The germline CDR1 and CDR2 sequences are DFQATT and SNEGSKA (reference sequence). The CDR3 coding sequence is TGCAGTGCTAGAGGTAGCGGGGGGCACACAGATACGCAGTATTTT. This gives the protein CSARGSGGHTDTQYF.

The J gene is TRBJ2-7, the V gene TRBV4-3, with 7 bases aligning to TRBD1. CDR3 length: 15 residues. Germline assignment: CDR1 LGHNA and CDR2 YSLEER. The V and J ends lost 4 bases and 7 bases, in that order; junction bases with no gene match: 13. This CDR3 reads CASSRRTGGGNEQYF. In DNA, the CDR3 is TGCGCCAGCAGCCGTCGGACAGGCGGTGGGAATGAGCAGTACTTC.

The chain links TRBV6-1 to TRBJ2-1; 9 positions match TRBD1. CDR3 length: 23 amino acids. V lost 2 bases to trimming and J lost 4 bases; unmatched junction nucleotides: 27. CDR1 MNHNS and CDR2 SASEGT come from the germline V gene. CDR3 nucleotide sequence: TGTGCCAGCAGTGAACAGCGGGATTCGGGGGCCCCCGCCTACAGGGGGCTATACAATGAGCAGTTCTTC. Translating it yields CASSEQRDSGAPAYRGLYNEQFF.

This clonotype was observed at least ten times. The chain is built from TRBV5-1 and TRBJ1-2; 9 bases line up with TRBD1. V shed 5 bases, J shed 3 bases, and the junction held 5 bases outside the gene matches. The length of the CDR3 is 14 residues. Germline V gene data show CDR1 as SGHRS and CDR2 as YFSETQ. The CDR3: CASRNTGGDYGYTF. CDR3 sequence (DNA): TGCGCCAGCAGGAACACAGGGGGCGACTATGGCTACACCTTC. Filled out from reference TRBV5-1 and TRBJ1-2, the complete variable domain reads KAGVTQTPRYLIKTRGQQVTLSCSPISGHRSVSWYQQTPGQGLQFLFEYFSETQRNKGNFPGRFSGRQFSNSRSEMNVSTLELGDSALYLCASRNTGGDYGYTFGSGTRLTVV.

This chain uses TRBV10-3 with TRBJ1-4; D uncertain. CDR1 is ENHRY, CDR2 SYGVKD, per germline. Trimming pared 5 bases from V and 6 bases from J, leaving 10 bases between. The CDR3 runs 13 residues. The chain's CDR3 is CAISPGSDEKLFF. For the CDR3, the DNA is TGTGCCATCAGTCCGGGTTCGGATGAAAAACTGTTTTTT.

This clonotype turned up a few times. The V gene is TRBV11-2, the J gene TRBJ2-5; 8 nucleotides match TRBD2. Trimming cost V 1 base and J 2 bases; bases outside gene matches: 9. This CDR3 spans 17 amino acids. Germline lookup yields CDR1 SGHAT and CDR2 FQNNGV. CDR3 region: CASSLVRRGVVQETQYF. DNA for the CDR3: TGTGCCAGCAGCTTAGTTAGGCGGGGGGTGGTACAAGAGACCCAGTACTTC.

J is TRBJ2-2 and V is TRBV28; weak D call: TRBD2 (7 bases). The CDR3 runs to 16 residues. Germline assignment: CDR1 MDHEN and CDR2 SYDVKM. The germline V and J ends were trimmed by 8 bases and 4 bases, with 20 bases remaining between them. The chain's CDR3 is CASVFSGGAGTGELFF. The CDR3 region has the DNA TGTGCCAGCGTTTTTTCGGGGGGCGCCGGCACCGGGGAGCTGTTTTTT.

This clonotype was seen more than once but under ten times. At one end the junction does not follow the germline gene, possibly because of a read error. The V and J genes are TRBV20-1 and TRBJ2-6; maybe TRBD1 (5 bases). CDR1 and CDR2 from the germline V gene are DFQATT and SNEGSKA (reference sequence). This CDR3 has 14 residues. CDR3 in DNA: TGCAGTGCCAGAACCGGAGCTGGGGCCAACGTCCTGACTTTT. Encoded protein: CSARTGAGANVLTF.

The genes are TRBV20-1 and TRBJ2-7, with 9 bases identical to TRBD1. Losses at the gene ends were 5 bases for V and 1 base for J; bases not matched to a gene: 6. The germline CDR1 and CDR2 sequences are DFQATT and SNEGSKA (reference sequence). The CDR3 loop spans 14 amino acids. CDR3: CSAVRQGESYEQYF. The CDR3 bases are TGCAGTGCTGTCCGACAGGGGGAATCCTACGAGCAGTACTTC.

The chain has TRBV20-1 and TRBJ1-2, with D possibly TRBD1 on 5 matching bases. This CDR3 is built from 14 residues. The germline V and J ends were trimmed by 3 bases and 4 bases, with 15 bases remaining between them. Germline CDR1 is DFQATT and CDR2 is SNEGSKA (reference sequence). CDR3 sequence reads: CSASTQRDGYGYTF. The DNA for the CDR3 is TGCAGTGCTAGTACACAGCGGGACGGCTATGGCTACACCTTC.

This clonotype was seen more than once but under ten times. The rearrangement links TRBV5-1 to TRBJ1-4, with 8 bases matching TRBD1. The V and J ends lost 5 bases and 0 bases, in that order; junction bases with no gene match: 18. CDR3 length: 20 amino acids. The germline CDR1 and CDR2 sequences are SGHRS and YFSETQ. CDR3 residues: CASSFPVPRDRLPTNEKLFF. The CDR3, as DNA: TGCGCCAGCAGTTTCCCCGTGCCCCGGGACAGGCTACCAACTAATGAAAAACTGTTTTTT.

The chain joins TRBV12-3 or TRBV12-4 to TRBJ2-5; TRBD1 aligns across 8 bases. The V and J ends lost 6 bases and 11 bases, in that order; junction bases with no gene match: 14. This CDR3 is built from 14 residues. CDR3 region: CASSRGQGGNEQYF. The DNA of the CDR3 is TGTGCCAGCAGCCGAGGACAGGGCGGCAATGAGCAGTACTTC.